A few counts support the clone carrying this TCR beta chain. The antigen is not known. The record originates from a study of blood T cells in healthy people across ages. Primed by a sample-barcoded 5' primer and a J-beta primer mix, a second PCR proceeded for roughly 6 to 12 cycles. TCRdb independently ran MiXCR on the 5' RACE reads; one entry per CDR3 protein. This table holds about 1.4 million distinct CDR3 sequences, around 59% found once. V was trimmed by 4 bases and J by 4 bases, leaving 17 bases between them. There are 15 residues in the CDR3. Germline CDR1 is DFQATT and CDR2 is SNEGSKA (reference sequence). Points from the study as a whole: Because sorting was not performed, PBMCs prevented conclusive naive versus antigen-experienced comparison. Both naive CD4+ cell counts and diversity were greater in long-lived donors than in aged donors.

Every sample gave at least 5 micrograms of total RNA when it was extracted. Sequencing was done on a sample of blood. This TCR came from a young man in good health. The V gene is TRBV20-1, the J gene TRBJ1-5, with no clear D. CDR3: CSAKNLGEWNQPQHF. The CDR3 coding sequence is TGCAGTGCTAAAAACCTCGGGGAATGGAATCAGCCCCAGCATTTT.